The next 27 T cell receptor beta chains were all read from a single sample in a study of blood T cell repertoires in COVID-19. Method: immunoSEQ multiplex PCR; TCRdb's copy keeps in-frame clones and lacks some. There are more than 150,000 clones in the sample; around 87% occur only once, and 0.99% lies in the top ten. The sequencing sample was made of peripheral blood. Receptors were obtained from a man aged 18 to 29 with acute or convalescent COVID-19.

This rearrangement joins TRBV6-2 or TRBV6-3 to TRBJ2-7; no reliable D call. Looked up from germline, CDR1 is MNHEY and CDR2 is SVGEGT. The CDR3 has 14 amino acids. The V end lost 5 bases, the J end lost 5 bases, and 16 bases lay between the germline ends. CDR3 in DNA: TGTGCCAGCAGTAGTCAACTAAAAACCGACGAGCAGTACTTC. As protein: CASSSQLKTDEQYF.

The V call is TRBV7-8, the J call TRBJ2-5, with 7 bases lining up with TRBD1. Per the germline V gene, CDR1 is SGHVS and CDR2 is FQNEAQ. This CDR3 spans 16 amino acids. Trimming took 1 base from V and 4 from J; bases not matched to a gene: 9. The CDR3 sequence: CASSLVTGVKGETQYF. CDR3 coding DNA: TGTGCCAGCAGCTTAGTAACAGGGGTTAAGGGAGAGACCCAGTACTTC.

V and J are TRBV24-1 and TRBJ2-1, with a weak D call TRBD2 (5 bases). This CDR3 has 15 amino acids. Trimming pared 5 bases from V and 6 bases from J, leaving 16 bases between. The germline V gene encodes CDR1 KGHDR and CDR2 SFDVKD. The DNA for the CDR3 is TGTGCCACCAGTGGTCCGGTGGGAGTGGGCAATGAGCAGTTCTTC. Translated: CATSGPVGVGNEQFF.

This chain joins TRBV5-8 and TRBJ1-6, with no clear D. The V end was cut by 2 bases, the J end by 5 bases, with 11 bases between. Germline CDR1 reads SGHTS; CDR2 reads YDEGEE. The CDR3 has 15 residues. CDR3 in amino acids: CASSFGDLNNSPLHF. The CDR3 coding sequence is TGTGCCAGCAGCTTCGGAGATTTAAATAATTCACCCCTCCACTTT.

The rearrangement joins TRBV7-8 to TRBJ1-3; 9 bases map to TRBD1. V lost 3 bases, J lost 1 base, and 1 base stayed unmatched. The length of the CDR3 is 15 residues. The germline gives CDR1 SGHVS, CDR2 FQNEAQ. Here the CDR3 DNA reads TGTGCCAGCAGCTTCGGACAGGGGTCTGGAAACACCATATATTTT. Translating gives CASSFGQGSGNTIYF.

The chain couples TRBV12-3 or TRBV12-4 to TRBJ1-1; D is unresolved. The CDR3 totals 11 residues. V dropped 5 bases and J dropped 10 bases, with 11 bases sitting between them. The CDR3: CASSQWRRAFF. For the CDR3, the DNA is TGTGCCAGCAGTCAATGGCGGAGAGCTTTCTTT.

In its sample, this clone was seen a few times. The V call is TRBV11-2, the J call TRBJ2-5, with 10 bases that match TRBD1. Germline loops: CDR1 SGHAT, CDR2 FQNNGV. Trimming cost V 5 bases and J 5 bases; bases outside gene matches: 14. The CDR3 length is 17 residues. The chain's CDR3 is CASSPRTGTGALETQYF. The CDR3 DNA reads TGTGCCAGCAGCCCCCGGACCGGGACAGGGGCTCTGGAGACCCAGTACTTC.

The chain uses TRBV28 and TRBJ2-3; 9 bases line up with TRBD2. CDR1 and CDR2 from the germline V gene are MDHEN and SYDVKM. This CDR3 is 16 amino acids long. J was trimmed by 7 bases and V by 5 bases; bases with no gene match: 13. CDR3 nucleotide sequence: TGTGCCAGCAGTCCCACCCTAGCGGGGAACGACCATACGCAGTATTTT. Amino acid sequence: CASSPTLAGNDHTQYF.

V is TRBV6-1 and J is TRBJ2-5; 9 nucleotides align to TRBD1. J gave up 5 bases and V 1 base, and 8 bases lay outside the gene matches. Germline loops: CDR1 MNHNS, CDR2 SASEGT. The CDR3 has 16 amino acids. The CDR3 bases are TGTGCCAGCAGTGAAGTCTTACAGGGGGCGCGGGAGACCCAGTACTTC. The encoded protein is CASSEVLQGARETQYF.

V usage is TRBV9 and J usage is TRBJ1-2; no clear D gene. The CDR3 length is 12 residues. Trimming stripped 4 bases from V and 8 bases from J, with 12 bases between. CDR1 SGDLS and CDR2 YYNGEE come from the germline V gene. The CDR3, as DNA: TGTGCCAGCAGCTCGGGTCCTAGGGGCTACACCTTC. It encodes CASSSGPRGYTF.

V and J are TRBV7-2 and TRBJ1-4; the D is unclear. Germline-derived CDR1 and CDR2 are SGHTA and FQGNSA. V lost 5 bases to trimming and J lost 8 bases, with 18 bases between them. CDR3 length: 15 amino acids. The CDR3 sequence: CASSGEGGLIEKLFF. The CDR3 bases are TGTGCCAGCAGCGGGGAAGGAGGGTTGATCGAAAAACTGTTTTTT.

The rearrangement links TRBV5-1 to TRBJ1-2, with D unclear. Germline V gives CDR1 SGHRS, CDR2 YFSETQ. The CDR3 consists of 14 residues. V was trimmed by 3 bases and J by 8 bases, leaving 17 bases between them. The CDR3 DNA reads as TGCGCCAGCAGCTCGGCGGGGAGATTCGGGGGCTACACCTTC. This sequence encodes CASSSAGRFGGYTF.

The chain links TRBV30 to TRBJ1-1; D gene unclear. CDR3 length: 14 amino acids. V dropped 7 bases and J dropped 1 base, with 16 bases sitting between them. From germline, CDR1 is GTSNPN and CDR2 SVGIG (reference sequence). The CDR3 region has the DNA TGTGCCTCCTCCGGAGGCGCCGGGAACACTGAAGCTTTCTTT. The encoded protein is CASSGGAGNTEAFF.

In its sample, this clone was seen a few times. The V and J genes are TRBV10-2 and TRBJ1-2; D is possibly TRBD1 (5 bases). The CDR3 contains 15 residues. In germline, CDR1 is WSHSY, CDR2 SAAADI. Trimming left V 6 bases short and J 4 bases short, with 18 bases between. CDR3 DNA: TGCGCCAGCAGATGGGACCCAGGGAGGTCCTATGGCTACACCTTC. The encoded protein is CASRWDPGRSYGYTF.

This chain uses TRBV6-2 or TRBV6-3 with TRBJ1-6; D not resolved. V lost 3 bases, J lost 0 bases, and 18 bases lay in between. Germline CDR1 is MNHEY and CDR2 is SVGEGT. This CDR3 region has 19 residues. Here the CDR3 DNA reads TGTGCCAGCAGTTATAGATCACAGTACGAGAGCTCCTATAATTCACCCCTCCACTTT. This gives the protein CASSYRSQYESSYNSPLHF.

This clone was counted a single time. This chain uses TRBV7-2 with TRBJ2-7, with 7 bases lining up with TRBD1. V shed 4 bases, J shed 2 bases, and the junction held 2 bases outside the gene matches. There are 13 residues in the CDR3. CDR1 is SGHTA and CDR2 is FQGNSA in the germline V gene. The CDR3 coding sequence is TGTGCCAGCAGCTGGGGACAGACCTACGAGCAGTACTTC. Translating it yields CASSWGQTYEQYF.

J is TRBJ1-1 and V is TRBV4-1; tentative D call: TRBD1 (5 bases). Trimming left V 2 bases short and J 9 bases short, with 13 bases between. The CDR3 has 13 amino acids. From germline, CDR1 is MGHRA and CDR2 YSYEKL. The CDR3 coding sequence is TGCGCCAGCAGCCAAACGACAGCTGAGAAAGCTTTCTTT. This encodes CASSQTTAEKAFF.

The rearrangement links TRBV14 to TRBJ1-1, with 7 bases fitting TRBD1. CDR1 is SGHDN, CDR2 FVKESK, per germline. The J segment lost 5 bases and the V segment lost 0 bases, leaving 6 bases of the junction unmatched. The CDR3 totals 15 residues. This chain's CDR3 is CASSQEEGAQTEAFF. The DNA for the CDR3 is TGTGCCAGCAGCCAAGAGGAGGGGGCTCAAACTGAAGCTTTCTTT.

The rearrangement uses TRBV6-5 and TRBJ1-2, with D hard to call. The CDR3 sequence is 14 residues long. Deletions cut 6 bases from V and 4 bases from J, with 15 bases between. Germline lookup yields CDR1 MNHEY and CDR2 SVGAGI. The CDR3: CASRLPGSLYGYTF. The DNA for the CDR3 is TGTGCCAGCAGACTACCTGGGTCTCTCTATGGCTACACCTTC.

V gene TRBV3-1 (or the pseudogene TRBV3-2) combines with J gene TRBJ1-1, with D maybe TRBD1 (6 bases). Germline V gene data show CDR1 as LGHDT and CDR2 as YNNKEL (reference sequence). Trimming pared 4 bases from V and 1 base from J, leaving 10 bases between. CDR3 length: 14 amino acids. CDR3 residues: CASSRGHKNTEAFF. CDR3 bases: TGTGCCAGCAGCCGGGGACACAAGAACACTGAAGCTTTCTTT.

The genes are TRBV29-1 and TRBJ1-5, with a weak D call TRBD1 (5 bases). V gave up 7 bases and J gave up 1 base, with 11 bases separating them. This CDR3 is 13 amino acids long. CDR1 and CDR2 (germline): SQVTM, ANQGSEA. As DNA, the CDR3 is TGCAGCGCTGGACACGGGAGCAATCAGCCCCAGCATTTT. Translating it yields CSAGHGSNQPQHF. Drawing the rest from reference TRBV29-1 and TRBJ1-5, the complete variable domain is SAVISQKPSRDICQRGTSLTIQCQVDSQVTMMFWYRQQPGQSLTLIATANQGSEATYESGFVIDKFPISRPNLTFSTLTVSNMSPEDSSIYLCSAGHGSNQPQHFGDGTRLSIL.

The chain is built from TRBV19 and TRBJ2-4, with 9 bases identical to TRBD1. The CDR3 runs to 16 residues. The V gene end was trimmed by 6 bases and the J gene end by 1 base; junction bases not matched to a gene: 7. Germline V gives CDR1 LNHDA, CDR2 SQIVND (reference sequence). Here the CDR3 reads CASSLQGARAKNIQYF. Written as DNA, the CDR3 is TGTGCCAGTAGCCTACAGGGGGCTCGGGCCAAAAACATTCAGTACTTC.

The rearrangement joins TRBV9 to TRBJ1-2; TRBD1 might be the D (6 bases). Germline CDR1 and CDR2: SGDLS and YYNGEE. The CDR3 length is 17 residues. With 0 bases removed from V and 4 bases from J, the gap between germline ends came to 19 bases. The CDR3, as DNA: TGTGCCAGCAGCGTAGCGCCGGGACAAGCCGTTAGCTATGGCTACACCTTC. Its protein is CASSVAPGQAVSYGYTF.

The gene calls are TRBV5-5 and TRBJ1-2; the match to TRBD1 covers 8 bases. Germline V gene sequence: CDR1 SGHKS, CDR2 YYEKEE (reference sequence). CDR3 length: 16 amino acids. The junction had 13 bases not matched to a gene; V was cut back by 4 bases and J by 5 bases. The chain's CDR3 is CASSPDGTGVLYGYTF. The DNA of the CDR3 is TGTGCCAGCAGCCCTGACGGGACAGGCGTCCTTTATGGCTACACCTTC. Drawing the rest from reference TRBV5-5 and TRBJ1-2, the complete variable domain is DAGVTQSPTHLIKTRGQQVTLRCSPISGHKSVSWYQQVLGQGPQFIFQYYEKEERGRGNFPDRFSARQFPNYSSELNVNALLLGDSALYLCASSPDGTGVLYGYTFGSGTRLTVV.

V and J are TRBV24-1 and TRBJ2-5, with 10 bases identical to TRBD2. V shed 12 bases and J 5 bases; nucleotides not matched to a gene: 14. Germline V gene data show CDR1 as KGHDR and CDR2 as SFDVKD. The CDR3 is 15 residues long. The CDR3 DNA follows: TGTGCCCCCGGGGGTGAGCGGGGGGGTATGGAGACCCAGTACTTC. It specifies CAPGGERGGMETQYF.

This chain connects TRBV13 to TRBJ1-6, with 10 bases identical to TRBD1. Trimming removed 4 bases from V and 5 bases from J; junction bases left unmatched: 5. The V gene's germline CDR1 is PRHDT and CDR2 FYEKMQ (reference sequence). This CDR3 spans 16 amino acids. The CDR3 nucleotides are TGTGCCAGCAGCTCGCCGGACAGGGGGAATAATTCACCCCTCCACTTT. It encodes CASSSPDRGNNSPLHF. The full variable domain, in which reference TRBV13 and TRBJ1-6 provide the parts outside the CDR3, is AAGVIQSPRHLIKEKRETATLKCYPIPRHDTVYWYQQGPGQDPQFLISFYEKMQSDKGSIPDRFSAQQFSDYHSELNMSSLELGDSALYFCASSSPDRGNNSPLHFGNGTRLTVT.

This chain joins TRBV24-1 and TRBJ1-2; D not resolved. Germline loops: CDR1 KGHDR, CDR2 SFDVKD. Trimming left V 6 bases short and J 3 bases short, with 10 bases between. The CDR3 covers 13 residues. DNA of the CDR3: TGTGCCACCAGTACCCCACACCACTATGGCTACACCTTC. Translation: CATSTPHHYGYTF.